This TCR beta chain was observed in a study of blood T cell repertoires in COVID-19. Study information: The United States, Italy and Spain were the sources of the acute and convalescent COVID-19 samples. PBMCs, B-cell-depleted T cells, or T cells provided the cDNA or gDNA that made up the material.

Enrolled during active infection, Seattle patients were then followed longitudinally. Original methodology: Counts of nucleated cells, estimated from reference gene primer amplification, were obtained. This table comes from immunoSEQ multiplex PCR, and its TCRdb copy is limited to in-frame clones, with some not included. D and trimming were read from the DNA, whereas the V and J calls and clone size are those reported in that table. The data contain approximately 210,000 clones, around four fifths of them singletons. Sequenced sample: peripheral blood. The receptor comes from a man aged 55-75 years with COVID-19, enrolled during active disease.

CDR3 in amino acids: CASSPRQGVFNEQFF. In DNA form, the CDR3 reads TGTGCCAGCTCACCTAGACAGGGGGTCTTCAATGAGCAGTTCTTC. The gene calls are TRBV18 and TRBJ2-1, with 9 bases aligning to TRBD1. V dropped 3 bases and J dropped 6; count of bases not matched to a gene: 6. From germline, CDR1 is KGHSH and CDR2 LQKENI. This CDR3 spans 15 amino acids.